Listed here is a single T cell receptor (beta chain). The data originate from a study of blood T cell repertoires in COVID-19. The germline gives CDR1 LGHDT, CDR2 YNNKEL (reference sequence). The V gene lost 5 bases and the J gene lost 5 bases, with 16 bases spanning the gap. This CDR3 is built from 14 residues. Libraries were prepared by immunoSEQ multiplex PCR; TCRdb keeps only in-frame clonotypes and omits some of them. The repertoire holds about 59,000 clones, with around 73% as singletons. The chain recombines TRBV3-1 (or the pseudogene TRBV3-2) with TRBJ2-7; the D gene is possibly TRBD2 (6 bases). This TCR came from a man of 80 years or more with acute or convalescent COVID-19. Sequencing input: peripheral blood. For the CDR3, the DNA is TGTGCCAGCAGCTCTAAAGGAGGGGCCCACGAGCAGTACTTC. Protein product: CASSSKGGAHEQYF.